Listed below are T cell receptor beta chains from one sample, sequenced in a study of Ad26.COV2.S vaccination and SARS-CoV-2 variants. Sequencing was performed with immunoSEQ multiplex PCR; in TCRdb, only in-frame clones are kept and a portion is missing. The sample holds some 460,000 clones, 80% to 90% seen once. This sample comprised peripheral blood, obtained in a trial of Ad26.COV2.S vaccine versus placebo. These receptors were collected from a person between 18 and 59 years old who received the Ad26.COV2.S COVID-19 vaccine or a placebo. The CDR3 runs from the conserved cysteine through the conserved F or W. D genes are given only for firm matches. A row's size may be missing; if present it is once, few, many or a size class.

V	size	D	J	CDR3	DNA
TRBV7-9	-	-	TRBJ2-3	CASSLAYSGQYF	TGTGCCAGCAGCTTAGCTTATAGCGGGCAGTATTTT
TRBV5-1	-	-	TRBJ1-3	CASSPTRSGGPSGNTIYF	TGCGCCAGCAGCCCGACCCGGTCGGGGGGTCCCTCTGGAAACACCATATATTTT
TRBV5-6	-	TRBD1	TRBJ1-5	CASSSRQGPFNQPQHF	TGTGCCAGCAGCTCGCGACAGGGGCCTTTCAATCAGCCCCAGCATTTT
TRBV28	-	-	TRBJ1-2	CASSLKNRVVGYTF	TGTGCCAGCAGTTTAAAGAACAGGGTGGTTGGCTACACCTTC
TRBV18	-	TRBD1	TRBJ1-6	CASSPNPGQGVIDNSPLHF	TGTGCCAGCTCACCTAATCCGGGACAGGGGGTAATCGATAATTCACCCCTCCACTTT
TRBV19	-	-	TRBJ1-6	CASSEQGFYNSPLHF	TGTGCCAGTAGTGAACAGGGATTCTATAATTCACCCCTCCACTTT
TRBV7-3	-	-	TRBJ2-5	CASSLGGHHRETQYF	TGTGCCAGCAGCTTAGGGGGTCACCATCGGGAGACCCAGTACTTC
TRBV25-1	-	TRBD2	TRBJ2-7	CASSDWRGTYEQYF	TGTGCCAGCAGTGATTGGCGGGGGACCTACGAGCAGTACTTC
TRBV4-1	-	TRBD1	TRBJ1-5	CASSQDPGTGRVKSNQPQHF	TGCGCCAGCAGCCAAGACCCCGGGACAGGGAGAGTGAAGAGCAATCAGCCCCAGCATTTT
TRBV24-1	-	-	TRBJ2-1	CATSDGFEQFF	TGTGCCACCAGTGATGGTTTTGAGCAGTTCTTC
TRBV28	-	-	TRBJ1-6	CASTSSPGSYNSPLHF	TGTGCCAGCACCTCCTCGCCAGGGTCCTATAATTCACCCCTCCACTTT
TRBV7-9	once	TRBD1	TRBJ2-7	CASSLARTGGSSGEQYF	TGTGCCAGCAGCTTAGCCCGGACAGGGGGGAGCTCGGGCGAGCAGTACTTC
TRBV30	-	-	TRBJ2-1	CAWGGSYNEQFF	TGTGCCTGGGGGGGTTCCTACAATGAGCAGTTCTTC
TRBV28	-	TRBD1	TRBJ1-5	CASSQTGSSNQPQHF	TGTGCCAGCAGTCAGACAGGGTCTAGCAATCAGCCCCAGCATTTT
TRBV5-1	-	TRBD1	TRBJ1-3	CASSPGDRGTIYF	TGCGCCAGCAGCCCCGGGGACAGGGGGACCATATATTTT
TRBV27	-	-	TRBJ2-2	CASKTTRYTGELFF	TGTGCCAGCAAAACCACTCGATACACCGGGGAGCTGTTTTTT
TRBV10-3	once	-	TRBJ2-1	CAISENPPGSEQFF	TGTGCCATCAGTGAGAATCCACCCGGTAGTGAGCAGTTCTTC
TRBV20-1	once	-	TRBJ2-1	CSARAYNEQFF	TGCAGTGCTAGAGCTTACAATGAGCAGTTCTTC